One and the same sample provided the 7 T cell receptor beta chains below, sequenced in a study of T cells in tumors after PD-1 blockade. This table comes from immunoSEQ multiplex PCR, and its TCRdb copy is limited to in-frame clones, with some not included. The sample yields 10,000 to 15,000 clones, around 68% seen once. Sample: tumor tissue, taken before anti-PD-1 treatment. The receptors originated from a human donor with cutaneous squamous cell carcinoma.

V gene TRBV4-1 combines with J gene TRBJ2-3; D not resolved. The CDR3 is 12 amino acids. Trimming left V 5 bases short and J 6 bases short, with 9 bases between. Germline V gene sequence: CDR1 MGHRA, CDR2 YSYEKL. The CDR3 DNA is TGCGCCAGCAGCGGTCCTACGGATACGCAGTATTTT. Translated: CASSGPTDTQYF.

The chain links TRBV19 to TRBJ1-1; 7 bases are shared with TRBD1. V lost 5 bases and J lost 3; bases outside the gene matches: 9. The V gene's germline CDR1 is LNHDA and CDR2 SQIVND (reference sequence). CDR3 length: 15 residues. CDR3 DNA sequence: TGTGCCAGTAGTGTCCCGGACAGGCAATACACTGAAGCTTTCTTT. Its translation: CASSVPDRQYTEAFF.

The gene calls are TRBV29-1 and TRBJ1-2, with D possibly matching TRBD1 (5 bases). Trimming took off 4 bases at V and 5 bases at J, with 26 bases between the two ends. Germline CDR1 is SQVTM and CDR2 is ANQGSEA. The CDR3 has 17 amino acids. CDR3 sequence: CSVGSPYTSTELYGYTF. CDR3 bases: TGCAGCGTTGGATCCCCCTACACTTCGACAGAGTTGTATGGCTACACCTTC.

This chain uses TRBV24-1 with TRBJ2-2; a possible D gene is TRBD1 (5 bases). CDR1 is KGHDR and CDR2 is SFDVKD in the germline V gene. This CDR3 comprises 16 residues. With 5 bases removed from V and 6 bases from J, the gap between germline ends came to 18 bases. The CDR3 reads CATSGSGHRISGELFF. Written as DNA, the CDR3 is TGTGCCACCAGTGGTTCAGGACACCGAATATCCGGGGAGCTGTTTTTT.

A few counts support this clone. CDR3 residues: CASSYTTRAAFTDTQYF. CDR3 DNA sequence: TGCGCCAGCAGCTACACTACAAGGGCAGCATTCACAGATACGCAGTATTTT. The chain recombines TRBV5-1 with TRBJ2-3; D unresolved. V lost 3 bases, J lost 2 bases, and 19 bases lay in between. Germline loops: CDR1 SGHRS, CDR2 YFSETQ. The CDR3 consists of 17 residues.

This clone has only one observation. The chain recombines TRBV24-1 with TRBJ2-5, with TRBD1 matching over 10 bases. The J segment lost 5 bases and the V segment lost 3 bases, leaving 14 bases of the junction unmatched. From germline, CDR1 is KGHDR and CDR2 SFDVKD. This CDR3 has 18 residues. CDR3 nucleotide sequence: TGTGCCACCAGTGATCAGAACACTGACAGGGGGCGCGGGGAGACCCAGTACTTC. Translated, it gives CATSDQNTDRGRGETQYF.

V and J are TRBV28 and TRBJ2-1, with 12 nucleotides matching TRBD2. After removal of 4 bases from V and 6 bases from J, the junction contained 7 bases not matched to a gene. CDR1 and CDR2 (germline): MDHEN, SYDVKM. This CDR3 has 16 amino acids. Written as DNA, the CDR3 is TGTGCCAGCAGTTCGACTAGCGGGAGAGACTTCAATGAGCAGTTCTTC. This encodes CASSSTSGRDFNEQFF.